The T cell receptor (beta chain) under discussion was sequenced for a study of T cells in Graves' hyperthyroidism and ophthalmopathy. Amplification yielded TCR beta CDR3 regions, with RNA transcripts as the source. First-round RT-PCR of the TCR CDR3 relied on the HTBI primer set. MiXCR, run by TCRdb on the multiplex PCR reads, gives a single entry per CDR3 protein. Among 500,000 or so distinct CDR3 sequences listed, about 16% were seen once. This clonotype showed up many times. Diagnosing involved the use of clinical symptoms, serum thyroxine and TRAb, thyroid ultrasound and orbital computed tomography. CDR1 is DFQATT, CDR2 SNEGSKA, per germline (reference sequence). J gave up 1 base and V 3 bases, and 6 bases lay outside the gene matches. This CDR3 contains 14 residues.

This chain links TRBV20-1 with TRBJ2-7; 7 nucleotides agree with TRBD1. The sample consisted of blood. The source is a woman aged 25 to 39 with Graves' ophthalmopathy. This CDR3 is CSASGTDKSYEQYF. In DNA form, the CDR3 reads TGCAGTGCTAGTGGGACAGATAAGTCCTACGAGCAGTACTTC.